Listed here are 27 T cell receptor beta chains from one sample, sequenced in a study of T-cell reconstitution after alpha-beta-depleted transplantation in children. Unique molecular identifiers tagged the TCRbeta library. TCRdb passed the PCR reads through MiXCR, listing each CDR3 protein once. The data show a few hundred thousand distinct CDR3 sequences, about a tenth seen once. The source material was PBMCs from the stem cell graft donor, sampled from the stem cell graft. These receptors were collected from a human donor who donated a stem cell graft to a child with acute myeloid leukemia.

This clonotype was found a few times. The J gene is TRBJ2-1, the V gene TRBV12-3 or TRBV12-4; D is possibly TRBD2 (5 bases). Trimming took 7 bases from V and 10 from J, leaving 17 bases between them. This CDR3 spans 13 amino acids. CDR3 DNA sequence: TGTGCCAGCAACCACCGGGCTAGCCGGGAGCAGTTCTTC. Translating it yields CASNHRASREQFF.

This clonotype was seen at least ten times. The chain links TRBV29-1 to TRBJ1-3; possible D gene TRBD1, 6 bases. The CDR3 totals 12 residues. Germline V gene sequence: CDR1 SQVTM, CDR2 ANQGSEA. Trimming shortened V by 7 bases and J by 3 bases, and 10 bases separated the two germline ends. Here the CDR3 reads CSAGTSGNTIYF. CDR3 coding DNA: TGCAGCGCAGGGACAAGTGGAAACACCATATATTTT. The variable domain in full, with the rest retrieved from reference TRBV29-1 and TRBJ1-3, is SAVISQKPSRDICQRGTSLTIQCQVDSQVTMMFWYRQQPGQSLTLIATANQGSEATYESGFVIDKFPISRPNLTFSTLTVSNMSPEDSSIYLCSAGTSGNTIYFGEGSWLTVV.

This clonotype has ten or more counts. V gene TRBV7-9 combines with J gene TRBJ2-4, with D uncertain. The CDR3 loop spans 13 amino acids. Per germline, CDR1 SEHNR and CDR2 FQNEAQ (reference sequence). V lost 8 bases, J lost 2 bases, and 10 bases lay in between. The CDR3 is CASQRDSKNIQYF. The CDR3, as DNA: TGTGCCAGCCAGAGAGATTCCAAAAACATTCAGTACTTC.

This clonotype was detected many times. This chain connects TRBV20-1 to TRBJ1-5; D might be TRBD1 (5 bases). The ends were cut back, 6 bases at V and 10 bases at J, with 19 bases in the middle. From germline, CDR1 is DFQATT and CDR2 SNEGSKA (reference sequence). The CDR3 totals 13 residues. CDR3 nucleotides: TGCAGTGCCTCCGGGACGGGGACGGGCCCCCAGCATTTT. Its translation is CSASGTGTGPQHF.

This clonotype has a count of ten or more. The CDR3 region is CASSLGTLGVETQYF. DNA of the CDR3: TGTGCCAGCAGTTTAGGGACTTTGGGGGTAGAGACCCAGTACTTC. V and J are TRBV12-3 or TRBV12-4 and TRBJ2-5; TRBD1 or TRBD2 may be the D gene (5 bases each). This CDR3 comprises 15 residues. The V end was cut by 1 base, the J end by 4 bases, with 13 bases between.

This clonotype was seen a handful of times. The chain combines TRBV27 with TRBJ1-5; 7 bases are a match to TRBD1. V shed 6 bases and J 5 bases; nucleotides not matched to a gene: 10. CDR1 MNHEY and CDR2 SMNVEV come from the germline V gene (reference sequence). The CDR3 totals 15 residues. DNA of the CDR3: TGTGCCAGCAGACCGGGACAGTCCGCTCATCAGCCCCAGCATTTT. Translating it yields CASRPGQSAHQPQHF.

V usage is TRBV29-1 and J usage is TRBJ2-2; a weak D match, TRBD1 (6 bases). This CDR3 has 12 amino acids. Germline V gives CDR1 SQVTM, CDR2 ANQGSEA. Trimming cost V 5 bases and J 8 bases, with 12 bases left between them. The CDR3 here is CSVTHRVGELFF. CDR3 sequence (DNA): TGCAGCGTTACTCACAGGGTAGGGGAGCTGTTTTTT.

This clonotype was found many times. The chain carries TRBV9 and TRBJ2-3, with 13 bases that match TRBD2. This CDR3 is 15 amino acids long. V lost 1 base to trimming and J lost 5 bases; unmatched junction nucleotides: 1. Germline CDR1 and CDR2: SGDLS and YYNGEE. The DNA for the CDR3 is TGTGCCAGCAGCGTACGGACTAGCGGGAGAGATACGCAGTATTTT. The encoded protein is CASSVRTSGRDTQYF.

This clonotype was observed many times. The rearrangement uses TRBV5-1 and TRBJ1-2; possible D gene TRBD1, 6 bases. The length of the CDR3 is 14 residues. Germline CDR1 SGHRS, CDR2 YFSETQ. V was clipped by 6 bases and J by 7 bases, with 19 bases between them. CDR3 DNA sequence: TGCGCCAGCAAAACCGGGGGCCTTCGGGTTGGCTACACCTTC. Its translation is CASKTGGLRVGYTF.

This clonotype turned up a few times. The CDR3 nucleotides are TGTGCCAGCAGCCAAGGTTTTAATTCTCGGTCCTACGAGCAGTACTTC. Its translation is CASSQGFNSRSYEQYF. The V gene is TRBV3-1, the J gene TRBJ2-7, with D uncertain. The V gene lost 1 base and the J gene lost 1 base, with 14 bases spanning the gap. The germline gives CDR1 LGHDT, CDR2 YNNKEL (reference sequence). The CDR3 runs to 16 residues.

The V gene is TRBV10-3, the J gene TRBJ2-5; D is unresolved. V gave up 6 bases and J gave up 5 bases, with 16 bases separating them. CDR3 size: 14 residues. Germline CDR1 reads ENHRY; CDR2 reads SYGVKD. CDR3 in DNA: TGTGCCATCAGCCTAGGGAACTCAATGGAGACCCAGTACTTC. It is translated as CAISLGNSMETQYF.

V and J are TRBV11-2 and TRBJ2-7; no firm D call. Trimming cost V 5 bases and J 8 bases, with 16 bases left between them. CDR1 SGHAT and CDR2 FQNNGV come from the germline V gene. The CDR3 consists of 13 residues. CDR3 residues: CASSPDSGLQQYF. The CDR3, as DNA: TGTGCCAGCAGCCCCGACTCGGGTTTGCAGCAGTACTTC.

This clonotype was detected only a few times. As DNA, the CDR3 is TGCAGCGTGTCCGGAGGACTTGGGGTGGTCACCGGGGAGCTGTTTTTT. Translated: CSVSGGLGVVTGELFF. V usage is TRBV29-1 and J usage is TRBJ2-2; possible D gene TRBD2, 5 bases. Germline CDR1 and CDR2: SQVTM and ANQGSEA. Trimming cost V 6 bases and J 4 bases, with 21 bases left between them. This CDR3 comprises 16 residues.

This clonotype was observed a handful of times. J is TRBJ2-7 and V is TRBV7-2, with a weak D call TRBD2 (6 bases). Germline V gives CDR1 SGHTA, CDR2 FQGNSA. The length of the CDR3 is 14 residues. V lost 5 bases, J lost 6 bases, and 17 bases lay in between. The DNA for the CDR3 is TGTGCCAGCAGCCGGGACTCTTTTAGCGGCGAGCAGTACTTC. This codes for CASSRDSFSGEQYF.

V gene TRBV5-1 combines with J gene TRBJ1-2; D is unclear. The V gene's germline CDR1 is SGHRS and CDR2 YFSETQ. This CDR3 region has 13 residues. V was cut by 3 bases and J by 4 bases, with 10 bases left in between. Here the CDR3 DNA reads TGCGCCAGCAGCTCCCTCGGGTCCTATGGCTACACCTTC. It encodes CASSSLGSYGYTF.

The V gene is TRBV7-8, the J gene TRBJ1-5, with D maybe TRBD1 (5 bases). The CDR3 consists of 15 residues. Per the germline V gene, CDR1 is SGHVS and CDR2 is FQNEAQ. V lost 5 bases and J 2 bases, leaving 13 bases between the germline ends. CDR3 loop: CASSVGTTGNQPQHF. The CDR3 DNA reads as TGTGCCAGCAGCGTCGGGACGACGGGCAATCAGCCCCAGCATTTT.

This clonotype was detected a few times. V usage is TRBV27 and J usage is TRBJ2-1; 7 bases fit TRBD2. V shed 6 bases and J 9 bases; nucleotides not matched to a gene: 8. Per the germline V gene, CDR1 is MNHEY and CDR2 is SMNVEV (reference sequence). CDR3 length: 13 residues. The DNA of the CDR3 is TGTGCCAGCAGCGGGGGGTACGCGACTGAGCAGTTCTTC. It specifies CASSGGYATEQFF.

The sample holds many counts of this clonotype. The chain is built from TRBV12-3 or TRBV12-4 and TRBJ2-1; possibly TRBD1 for D (5 bases). The V and J ends lost 6 bases and 9 bases respectively, with 9 bases between them. The CDR3 length is 11 residues. CDR3 in DNA: TGTGCCAGCAGCCAGGGAAGTGAGCAGTTCTTC. This codes for CASSQGSEQFF.

This chain uses TRBV5-1 with TRBJ2-3, with TRBD2 identical over 9 bases. In germline, CDR1 is SGHRS, CDR2 YFSETQ. The V and J ends lost 1 base and 7 bases, in that order; junction bases with no gene match: 7. The CDR3 runs to 15 residues. The CDR3 DNA reads TGCGCCAGCAGCTTGATGGCGGGGGGGCTAAATACGCAGTATTTT. Its protein product is CASSLMAGGLNTQYF.

This clonotype was found a few times. The chain links TRBV6-1 to TRBJ2-3; 8 bases are shared with TRBD2. This CDR3 region has 17 residues. Germline trimming cut 10 bases from V and 0 bases from J; bases unmatched to any gene: 15. The germline V gene encodes CDR1 MNHNS and CDR2 SASEGT. The CDR3 reads CATQGRAGGTSTDTQYF. The CDR3 nucleotides are TGTGCCACACAGGGAAGGGCGGGGGGCACTAGCACAGATACGCAGTATTTT.

The rearrangement joins TRBV20-1 to TRBJ1-6; unclear D gene. Trimming left V 0 bases short and J 10 bases short, with 19 bases between. CDR3 length: 16 amino acids. Germline V CDR1 and CDR2: DFQATT, SNEGSKA (reference sequence). This chain's CDR3 is CSARDLWQEFGSPLHF. The CDR3, as DNA: TGCAGTGCTAGAGATTTGTGGCAGGAGTTTGGATCACCCCTCCACTTT.

In its sample, this clonotype was seen many times. The chain combines TRBV4-1 with TRBJ2-2, with D uncertain. The CDR3 length is 15 residues. Trimming pared 0 bases from V and 5 bases from J, leaving 10 bases between. CDR1 is MGHRA, CDR2 YSYEKL, per germline. The CDR3 protein is CASSQDTVGTGELFF. For the CDR3, the DNA is TGCGCCAGCAGCCAAGATACGGTAGGAACCGGGGAGCTGTTTTTT.

The CDR3 is CASSSSGGTYNEQFF. The DNA of the CDR3 is TGTGCCAGCAGTTCTAGCGGGGGGACCTACAATGAGCAGTTCTTC. This rearrangement joins TRBV6-4 to TRBJ2-1, with 11 bases identical to TRBD2. Germline V gives CDR1 MRHNA, CDR2 SNTAGT. The CDR3 loop spans 15 amino acids. Trimming removed 5 bases from V and 2 bases from J; junction bases left unmatched: 2.

This chain uses TRBV15 with TRBJ1-1; 7 bases are a match to TRBD1. The germline CDR1 and CDR2 sequences are LNHNV and YYDKDF (reference sequence). V was clipped by 1 base and J by 0 bases; unmatched bases: 2. The CDR3 totals 15 residues. CDR3 DNA sequence: TGTGCCACCAGCAGAGTAGACAGGGTGAACACTGAAGCTTTCTTT. Its protein is CATSRVDRVNTEAFF. The whole variable domain, filled in from reference TRBV15 and TRBJ1-1, reads DAMVIQNPRYQVTQFGKPVTLSCSQTLNHNVMYWYQQKSSQAPKLLFHYYDKDFNNEADTPDNFQSRRPNTSFCFLDIRSPGLGDTAMYLCATSRVDRVNTEAFFGQGTRLTVV.

This clonotype was seen only a few times. The chain recombines TRBV29-1 with TRBJ2-7, with D unclear. CDR3 length equals 14 residues. Germline CDR1 and CDR2: SQVTM and ANQGSEA. V dropped 5 bases and J dropped 0 bases, with 14 bases sitting between them. The CDR3 bases are TGCAGCGTTACTCGCGGCACGAGCTCCTACGAGCAGTACTTC. Translated: CSVTRGTSSYEQYF.

The sample holds a few counts of this clonotype. The V and J genes are TRBV20-1 and TRBJ2-3; 8 nucleotides align to TRBD2. This CDR3 is built from 13 residues. V dropped 6 bases and J dropped 2; count of bases not matched to a gene: 4. CDR1 is DFQATT, CDR2 SNEGSKA, per germline (reference sequence). The CDR3 DNA follows: TGCAGTGCCTCACTAGCGGTCACAGATACGCAGTATTTT. Protein sequence: CSASLAVTDTQYF.

In this sample, this clonotype turned up a few times. The gene calls are TRBV7-9 and TRBJ2-3, with TRBD2 as a possible D gene (6 bases). The CDR3 has 15 residues. The V end lost 1 base, the J end lost 2 bases, and 10 bases lay between the germline ends. Germline CDR1 reads SEHNR; CDR2 reads FQNEAQ (reference sequence). The CDR3 region has the DNA TGTGCCAGCAGCTTAGAAGGACTATCCACAGATACGCAGTATTTT. This gives the protein CASSLEGLSTDTQYF.